Below, 16 T cell receptor beta chains from the same sample are listed, as sequenced in a study of cytomegalovirus exposure and HLA in healthy donors. Primers: 60 Vbeta forward and 13 Jbeta reverse. The repertoire was sequenced with immunoSEQ multiplex PCR; TCRdb's copy has only in-frame clones and lacks some. Here the sample spans just under 95,000 clones, over 65% being singletons. The sample taken for sequencing was PBMCs. These receptors all come from a human donor in good health.

The V call is TRBV5-4, the J call TRBJ2-3; TRBD2 aligns across 7 bases. V trimming: 1 base; J trimming: 0 bases; junction bases outside the gene matches: 8. The CDR3 consists of 17 residues. CDR1 and CDR2 (germline): SGHNT, YYREEE (reference sequence). CDR3 loop: CASSLSWPSGSTDTQYF. The CDR3 bases are TGTGCCAGCAGCTTGAGTTGGCCTAGCGGTAGCACAGATACGCAGTATTTT.

This chain joins TRBV11-3 and TRBJ2-6; 8 nucleotides align to TRBD1. Germline lookup yields CDR1 SGHNT and CDR2 YENEEA. This CDR3 has 18 amino acids. Unmatched junction bases numbered 9, after V lost 4 bases and J lost 1 base. The CDR3 DNA reads as TGTGCCAGCAGCTACGGACAGGGAAAGGGGTCTGGGGCCAACGTCCTGACTTTC. Amino acids: CASSYGQGKGSGANVLTF.

The CDR3 region has the DNA TGTGCCAGCTGCGCGGGAGGGGGGGGGAGAAAACTGTTTTTT. This translates into CASCAGGGGRKLFF. The chain uses TRBV28 and TRBJ1-4; D may be TRBD1 (6 bases). This CDR3 is built from 14 residues. V was cut by 8 bases and J by 10 bases, with 20 bases left in between. CDR1 is MDHEN and CDR2 is SYDVKM in the germline V gene.

The chain recombines TRBV2 with TRBJ2-7; TRBD1 matches at 8 bases. There are 14 residues in the CDR3. The V segment lost 7 bases and the J segment 3 bases; nucleotides outside the gene matches: 8. Germline CDR1 reads SNHLY; CDR2 reads FYNNEI. The CDR3 here is CASNRQGLVYEQYF. CDR3 sequence (DNA): TGTGCCAGCAATAGACAGGGGCTCGTCTACGAGCAGTACTTC.

The chain uses TRBV9 and TRBJ1-2; weak D call: TRBD1 (6 bases). CDR1 and CDR2 from the germline V gene are SGDLS and YYNGEE. This CDR3 has 13 amino acids. V lost 3 bases and J lost 8, with 14 bases in between. CDR3 sequence reads: CASSAHRAGGYTF. The CDR3 DNA sequence: TGTGCCAGCAGCGCCCACAGGGCCGGGGGCTACACCTTC.

V is TRBV9 and J is TRBJ2-1, with TRBD1 as a possible D gene (6 bases). The germline V gene encodes CDR1 SGDLS and CDR2 YYNGEE. The CDR3 sequence is 12 residues long. Trimming shortened V by 3 bases and J by 16 bases, and 17 bases separated the two germline ends. The CDR3, as DNA: TGTGCCAGCAGCGACCCTCCGGGACACCTCTTCTTC. It is translated as CASSDPPGHLFF.

The chain employs TRBV7-2 and TRBJ2-7; 12 nucleotides align to TRBD2. This CDR3 region has 17 residues. From germline, CDR1 is SGHTA and CDR2 FQGNSA. Trimming removed 4 bases from V and 6 bases from J; junction bases left unmatched: 13. CDR3 residues: CASSSSGGAWYLSEQYF. CDR3 DNA sequence: TGTGCCAGCAGCTCTAGCGGGGGGGCATGGTATCTAAGCGAGCAGTACTTC. The full variable domain, completed using reference TRBV7-2 and TRBJ2-7, is GAGVSQSPSNKVTEKGKDVELRCDPISGHTALYWYRQSLGQGLEFLIYFQGNSAPDKSGLPSDRFSAERTGGSVSTLTIQRTQQEDSAVYLCASSSSGGAWYLSEQYFGPGTRLTVT.

This clone appeared a single time. This chain uses TRBV7-6 with TRBJ2-2, with 10 bases fitting TRBD2. CDR1 and CDR2 (germline): SGHVS, FNYEAQ. The CDR3 is 15 residues long. V was clipped by 5 bases and J by 8 bases; unmatched bases: 8. The DNA for the CDR3 is TGTGCCAGCAGCCCGGGACTAGCGATAGGGGGGGAGCTGTTTTTT. Translating it yields CASSPGLAIGGELFF.

This sequence joins TRBV6-5 and TRBJ2-1, with 12 bases lining up with TRBD2. CDR1 and CDR2 from the germline V gene are MNHEY and SVGAGI. V gave up 4 bases and J gave up 10 bases; unmatched junction bases: 11. The CDR3 spans 16 residues. CDR3 residues: CASSFRLAGVIPEQFF. The CDR3 DNA sequence: TGTGCCAGCAGTTTCCGACTAGCGGGAGTTATACCCGAGCAGTTCTTC.

This clone occurred once. V and J are TRBV29-1 and TRBJ2-5, with 7 bases aligning to TRBD1. Germline V gene data show CDR1 as SQVTM and CDR2 as ANQGSEA. V shed 6 bases, J shed 5 bases, and the junction held 6 bases outside the gene matches. CDR3 size: 12 residues. Here the CDR3 reads CSVYRGSETQYF. In nucleotides, the CDR3 is TGCAGCGTGTACAGGGGTTCCGAGACCCAGTACTTC.

The CDR3 nucleotides read TGTGCCAGCTCCCATGGGACTAGCGGGATATCCTACAATGAGCAGTTCTTC. This codes for CASSHGTSGISYNEQFF. This chain connects TRBV18 to TRBJ2-1, with 13 positions matching TRBD2. This CDR3 spans 17 amino acids. The V segment lost 6 bases and the J segment 1 base; nucleotides outside the gene matches: 6. Germline V lookup: CDR1 KGHSH, CDR2 LQKENI.

The rearrangement links TRBV5-1 to TRBJ2-7; 9 bases are shared with TRBD2. The CDR3 extends over 15 amino acids. Germline-derived CDR1 and CDR2 are SGHRS and YFSETQ. V gave up 4 bases and J gave up 3 bases; unmatched junction bases: 8. The CDR3 sequence is CASSPLTSGLYEQYF. CDR3 sequence (DNA): TGCGCCAGCAGCCCCCTGACTAGCGGCCTCTACGAGCAGTACTTC.

The J gene is TRBJ2-3, the V gene TRBV7-8; the D gene is possibly TRBD2 (6 bases). The germline gives CDR1 SGHVS, CDR2 FQNEAQ. The V gene lost 4 bases and the J gene lost 10 bases, with 24 bases spanning the gap. The CDR3 extends over 16 amino acids. In nucleotides, the CDR3 is TGTGCCAGCAGCTCACGACAAGATCTTTCGGGAGTTGCGCAGTATTTT. It yields the protein CASSSRQDLSGVAQYF. The full variable domain, completed using reference TRBV7-8 and TRBJ2-3, is GAGVSQSPRYKVAKRGQDVALRCDPISGHVSLFWYQQALGQGPEFLTYFQNEAQLDKSGLPSDRFFAERPEGSVSTLKIQRTQQEDSAVYLCASSSRQDLSGVAQYFGPGTRLTVL.

This sequence joins TRBV4-3 and TRBJ1-2, with 7 bases matching TRBD1. Germline CDR1 reads LGHNA; CDR2 reads YSLEER. This CDR3 region has 15 residues. V trimming: 0 bases; J trimming: 3 bases; junction bases outside the gene matches: 4. This CDR3 reads CASSQDLGQYYGYTF. The CDR3 bases are TGCGCCAGCAGCCAAGATCTGGGACAGTACTATGGCTACACCTTC.

The rearrangement joins TRBV28 to TRBJ1-5; D gene unclear. The length of the CDR3 is 12 residues. The germline V and J ends were trimmed by 10 bases and 0 bases, with 7 bases remaining between them. Germline assignment: CDR1 MDHEN and CDR2 SYDVKM. CDR3 nucleotide sequence: TGTGCCACGGAGGTTAGCAATCAGCCCCAGCATTTT. Translation gives CATEVSNQPQHF.

The chain has TRBV5-5 and TRBJ2-7; 8 bases fit TRBD2. The CDR3 has 14 amino acids. Germline V gene data show CDR1 as SGHKS and CDR2 as YYEKEE (reference sequence). V shed 4 bases and J 1 base; nucleotides not matched to a gene: 4. The CDR3, as DNA: TGTGCCAGCAGCGGCGGACTAGCTTCCTACGAGCAGTACTTC. It specifies CASSGGLASYEQYF. Based on the CDR3 plus reference TRBV5-5 and TRBJ2-7, the full variable domain is DAGVTQSPTHLIKTRGQQVTLRCSPISGHKSVSWYQQVLGQGPQFIFQYYEKEERGRGNFPDRFSARQFPNYSSELNVNALLLGDSALYLCASSGGLASYEQYFGPGTRLTVT.